Below are 14 T cell receptor beta chains sequenced from a single sample in a study of OX40 agonist ivuxolimab in advanced cancers. Receptor amplification or capture employed the immunoSEQ multiplex PCR assay. This immuneACCESS table, as held by TCRdb, lists in-frame sequences with V and J called but not all clones. Of the missing ones, under half trace to an unresolved V gene in checked studies; the others have no known cause. Counted in this sample were roughly 97,000 clones; about 86% of them appeared once. The top ten hold over 4.5% of the sample. The sequencing used CD4+ or CD8+ T cells sorted from blood, collected in a trial of the OX40 agonist ivuxolimab. These receptor sequences come from an adult with an advanced solid tumor such as melanoma, head and neck, liver or kidney cancer.

This chain links TRBV4-1 with TRBJ2-7; possible D gene TRBD1, 5 bases. Trimming removed 6 bases at V and 0 bases at J, with 12 bases between. This CDR3 spans 14 amino acids. Germline CDR1 MGHRA, CDR2 YSYEKL. The chain's CDR3 is CASSTGEGSYEQYF. The CDR3 coding sequence is TGCGCCAGCAGTACAGGAGAAGGCTCCTACGAGCAGTACTTC.

J is TRBJ1-4 and V is TRBV9; TRBD1 matches at 7 bases. Germline-derived CDR1 and CDR2 are SGDLS and YYNGEE. The CDR3 sequence is 15 residues long. V shed 5 bases, J shed 8 bases, and the junction held 12 bases outside the gene matches. CDR3 protein: CASSEPTGPGEKLFF. CDR3 coding DNA: TGTGCCAGCAGTGAGCCGACAGGGCCAGGCGAAAAACTGTTTTTT.

This chain links TRBV19 with TRBJ2-7; 7 bases are shared with TRBD1. V shed 5 bases, J shed 0 bases, and the junction held 7 bases outside the gene matches. The CDR3 is 15 amino acids. Germline V gives CDR1 LNHDA, CDR2 SQIVND (reference sequence). The CDR3 is CASSSQGVSSYEQYF. CDR3 DNA: TGTGCCAGTAGTTCCCAGGGGGTAAGCTCCTACGAGCAGTACTTC.

The chain joins TRBV11-2 to TRBJ2-5; 7 nucleotides line up with TRBD1. With the DNA end fitting TRBJ2-7 better, the J assignment may be wrong. CDR1 is SGHAT and CDR2 is FQNNGV in the germline V gene. This CDR3 has 13 residues. The CDR3: CASSPRTGGEQYF. As DNA, the CDR3 is TGTGCCAGCAGCCCCCGGACAGGTGGCGAGCAGTACTTC.

The chain uses TRBV14 and TRBJ2-1; no definite D call. Germline-derived CDR1 and CDR2 are SGHDN and FVKESK. Trimming shortened V by 4 bases and J by 9 bases, and 10 bases separated the two germline ends. CDR3 size: 12 residues. CDR3 region: CASSPLYSEQFF. The CDR3 DNA sequence: TGTGCCAGCAGCCCCCTCTATAGTGAGCAGTTCTTC.

In this sample, this clone turned up once. The rearrangement uses TRBV11-3 and TRBJ2-1; D might be TRBD2 (7 bases). This CDR3 has 13 amino acids. Trimming left V 3 bases short and J 9 bases short, with 12 bases between. Germline values: CDR1 SGHNT, CDR2 YENEEA. This CDR3 reads CASSFTGGTEQFF. DNA for the CDR3: TGTGCCAGCAGCTTTACGGGGGGCACTGAGCAGTTCTTC.

About this clone: The junction and the germline gene differ at one end; a read error may be behind it. The genes are TRBV28 and TRBJ1-1; TRBD1 is a possible D gene (5 bases). The CDR3 extends over 13 amino acids. The germline V gene encodes CDR1 MDHEN and CDR2 SYDVKM. CDR3 sequence (DNA): TGTGCCAGCAGTTTATGGGCAGGGTCTGCGGGACTCTTT. Protein product: CASSLWAGSAGLF.

This clone was recorded once. The chain is built from TRBV11-3 and TRBJ1-1; 7 bases line up with TRBD1. V shed 5 bases and J 4 bases; nucleotides not matched to a gene: 4. The CDR3 length is 13 residues. Germline lookup yields CDR1 SGHNT and CDR2 YENEEA. The CDR3 nucleotides read TGTGCCAGCAGCCACAGGGGAGGCACTGAAGCTTTCTTT. Translating it yields CASSHRGGTEAFF.

The chain uses TRBV20-1 and TRBJ2-7; TRBD1 matches 9 bases. This CDR3 contains 11 residues. V gave up 6 bases and J gave up 6 bases; unmatched junction bases: 3. CDR1 and CDR2 (germline): DFQATT, SNEGSKA (reference sequence). CDR3 residues: CSADRGGEQYF. The CDR3 DNA sequence: TGCAGTGCCGACAGGGGGGGCGAGCAGTACTTC.

This chain links TRBV14 with TRBJ1-1; 10 bases line up with TRBD1. The CDR3 length is 17 residues. Germline-derived CDR1 and CDR2 are SGHDN and FVKESK. Trimming took 1 base from V and 9 from J; bases not matched to a gene: 14. Here the CDR3 reads CASSQADVLRDRGKAFF. The CDR3 DNA sequence: TGTGCCAGCAGCCAAGCTGATGTCCTCAGGGACAGGGGAAAAGCTTTCTTT.

The chain couples TRBV7-2 to TRBJ1-5; the D gene is possibly TRBD1 (5 bases). The CDR3 is made up of 16 amino acids. Germline V lookup: CDR1 SGHTA, CDR2 FQGNSA. With 5 bases removed from V and 6 bases from J, the gap between germline ends came to 20 bases. In DNA form, the CDR3 reads TGTGCCAGCAGCGCGAACCAAGCAGGGAACGCTCAGCCCCAGCATTTT. Translation gives CASSANQAGNAQPQHF.

The chain couples TRBV5-1 to TRBJ2-6; 8 bases line up with TRBD1. Trimming cost V 6 bases and J 0 bases; bases outside gene matches: 5. Germline V CDR1 and CDR2: SGHRS, YFSETQ. This CDR3 has 16 residues. The CDR3 here is CASMGQVFSGANVLTF. The CDR3 nucleotides are TGCGCCAGCATGGGACAGGTTTTCTCTGGGGCCAACGTCCTGACTTTC. Together with reference TRBV5-1 and TRBJ2-6, the CDR3 gives the full variable domain: KAGVTQTPRYLIKTRGQQVTLSCSPISGHRSVSWYQQTPGQGLQFLFEYFSETQRNKGNFPGRFSGRQFSNSRSEMNVSTLELGDSALYLCASMGQVFSGANVLTFGAGSRLTVL.

Written as DNA, the CDR3 is TGTGCCAGCAGCTTTGGACCCGCCAGTCAAGAGAGAGGCTACACCTTC. Its translation: CASSFGPASQERGYTF. The rearrangement joins TRBV5-4 to TRBJ1-2; D ambiguous. This CDR3 has 16 residues. Deletions cut 2 bases from V and 8 bases from J, with 22 bases between. The V gene's germline CDR1 is SGHNT and CDR2 YYREEE (reference sequence).

The CDR3 DNA is TGTGCCACTACCGGGACTGTGACCTCCTACGAGCAGTACTTC. Its protein product is CATTGTVTSYEQYF. J is TRBJ2-7 and V is TRBV2; maybe TRBD2 (6 bases). Germline CDR1 is SNHLY and CDR2 is FYNNEI. Between the trimmed V and J ends, which lost 10 bases and 0 bases, there was a span of 16 bases. The CDR3 has 14 amino acids.